Below, 4 T cell receptor beta chains from the same sample are listed, as sequenced in a study of identifying expanded T cells in peripheral blood. This table comes from immunoSEQ multiplex PCR, and its TCRdb copy is limited to in-frame clones, with some not included. The table includes 55,000 to 80,000 clones, over 75% detected once. The specimen was blood. Receptor source: a person between 18 and 75 years old in good health.

The chain joins TRBV11-2 to TRBJ2-3; D gene unclear. Per the germline V gene, CDR1 is SGHAT and CDR2 is FQNNGV. Trimming took 0 bases from V and 5 from J, leaving 6 bases between them. The CDR3 extends over 13 amino acids. The CDR3 here is CASSLDQGDTQYF. The DNA of the CDR3 is TGTGCCAGCAGCTTAGATCAAGGAGATACGCAGTATTTT.

In its sample, this clone was seen once. The chain is built from TRBV6-6 and TRBJ1-3; D gene uncertain. The length of the CDR3 is 15 residues. The germline V gene has CDR1 MNHNY and CDR2 SVGAGI (reference sequence). Deletions cut 7 bases from V and 3 bases from J, with 16 bases between. CDR3: CASKRPRAGGNTIYF. CDR3 sequence (DNA): TGTGCCAGCAAACGTCCGAGGGCGGGTGGAAACACCATATATTTT.

V is TRBV6-6 and J is TRBJ2-7; either TRBD1 or TRBD2 may supply D (5 bases each). Germline CDR1 and CDR2: MNHNY and SVGAGI (reference sequence). V lost 2 bases to trimming and J lost 9 bases, with 11 bases between them. The CDR3 runs to 12 residues. The CDR3, as DNA: TGTGCCAGCAGTTACGCCTGGGACGGGCAGTACTTC. Encoded protein: CASSYAWDGQYF.

The chain combines TRBV6-5 with TRBJ2-7, with TRBD1 identical over 7 bases. The J segment lost 2 bases and the V segment lost 6 bases, leaving 7 bases of the junction unmatched. This CDR3 comprises 14 residues. Germline values: CDR1 MNHEY, CDR2 SVGAGI. CDR3 sequence reads: CASRNRGSTYEQYF. CDR3 nucleotide sequence: TGTGCCAGCAGAAACAGGGGTAGCACCTACGAGCAGTACTTC.